Reported below is one T cell receptor (beta chain). The antigen remains undetermined. This CDR3 comprises 15 residues. Germline V gene lookup returns CDR1 SGHTA and CDR2 FQGNSA. The authors made TCR beta libraries using UMI-labeled 5' RACE. Study processing details: Functional CDR3 beta clonotype counts ranged from roughly 2,900 to 20,000 in each TCR beta library. TCRdb reprocessed the 5' RACE reads; each CDR3 protein has one entry and no DNA is given. The V and J calls follow TCRdb's processing rather than the paper's. The ten top clones account for 20%, within a sample of roughly 10,000 distinct CDR3 sequences. The data derive from a study of human CD8 memory T cell subsets. It was CCR7+ PD-1+ TIGIT+ early memory CD8+ T cells with exhausted-like traits that constituted TPEX cells. The PBMC originated from buffy coats obtained from healthy donors. Total CD8+ T cells came from negative magnetic enrichment.

Study-level findings and limits: Among the subsets, Chao1 estimates suggested that stem-like memory T cells were more diverse than precursor exhausted T cells.

Sequencing was done on a sample of CD8+ T cells from PBMCs. This sequence joins TRBV7-2 and TRBJ1-5; TCRdb's D call of TRBD1 is untestable without DNA. The TCR sequence derives from a human donor in good health. CDR3 in amino acids: CASSLGQGVGQPQHF.